A selection of T cell receptor beta chains follows, all from one sample in a study of cytomegalovirus exposure and HLA in healthy donors. Clones were read by immunoSEQ multiplex PCR, and TCRdb kept only the in-frame ones, dropping some. The table includes roughly 130,000 clones, 80% detected once. The specimen sequenced was PBMCs. The source is a man aged 25 to 45 in good health and CMV-seronegative. The CDR3 runs from the conserved cysteine through the conserved F or W. The D gene is left open where the match is weak. Only part of the rows carry a size: once, few, many, or a class if the clone is expanded.

j_call | d_call | clone_size | cdr3_length | v_call | cdr3_nt | cdr3_aa
TRBJ1-5 | NA | once | 15 | TRBV13 | TGTGCCAGCAGCTTAGGCCCGCGCAGGGGTATGCCCCAGCATTTT | CASSLGPRRGMPQHF
TRBJ2-7 | TRBD2 | NA | 15 | TRBV27 | TGTGCCAGCAGTTTTCTAGCGGGAGTTCTTCCCGAGCAGTACTTC | CASSFLAGVLPEQYF
TRBJ2-5 | NA | NA | 17 | TRBV11-3 | TGTGCCAGCAGCTTAATCAGTCGTGGAGGAGGACAAGAGACCCAGTACTTC | CASSLISRGGGQETQYF
TRBJ1-2 | NA | NA | 13 | TRBV9 | TGTGCCAGCAGCGATACAGGGTTGCGGGGCTACACCTTC | CASSDTGLRGYTF
TRBJ2-1 | TRBD1 | once | 15 | TRBV7-9 | TGTGCCAGCAGCCCCCCGACAGGGCCCACGAATGAGCAGTTCTTC | CASSPPTGPTNEQFF
TRBJ2-3 | TRBD2 | NA | 14 | TRBV5-1 | TGCGCCAGCAGCGGACTAGCGCTCACAGATACGCAGTATTTT | CASSGLALTDTQYF
TRBJ2-7 | NA | few | 14 | TRBV18 | TGTGCCAGCTCCGACCGGGGTCCGTGGCACGAGCAGTACTTC | CASSDRGPWHEQYF
TRBJ2-5 | TRBD2 | NA | 16 | TRBV10-2 | TGCGCCAGCAGTGAGGGACTAGCGGGAGTTCAAGAGACCCAGTACTTC | CASSEGLAGVQETQYF
TRBJ1-2 | TRBD1 | NA | 15 | TRBV15 | TGTGCCACCAGCCCAATCGGGGACAGTGCCCATGGCTACACCTTC | CATSPIGDSAHGYTF
TRBJ1-2 | NA | NA | 16 | TRBV9 | TGTGCCAGCAGCGTAGACAGGACTAACGGGGTCTATGGCTACACCTTC | CASSVDRTNGVYGYTF
TRBJ1-2 | NA | few | 12 | TRBV28 | TGTGCCAGCACTACTGGGACTCTCGGCTACACCTTC | CASTTGTLGYTF
TRBJ2-1 | NA | NA | 11 | TRBV29-1 | TGCAGCGTTGAAACTAACAATGAGCAGTTCTTC | CSVETNNEQFF
TRBJ2-5 | NA | NA | 16 | TRBV7-2 | TGTGCCAGCAGCCTAAATACCGGGATCCAGGGGGAGACCCAGTACTTC | CASSLNTGIQGETQYF
TRBJ1-3 | NA | NA | 17 | TRBV27 | TGTGCCAGCAGTTTATCAGGTGGAGCGAGGTCTGGAAACACCATATATTTT | CASSLSGGARSGNTIYF
TRBJ2-3 | TRBD2 | NA | 13 | TRBV29-1 | TGCAGCGTTGTAGCGGGGAACACAGATACGCAGTATTTT | CSVVAGNTDTQYF
TRBJ1-5 | NA | NA | 13 | TRBV6-1 | TGTGCCAGCAGTCTGCGGGAGGATCAGCCCCAGCATTTT | CASSLREDQPQHF
TRBJ2-7 | TRBD1 | NA | 14 | TRBV11-3 | TGTGCCAGCAGCGGGGGACAGGACCCCTACGAGCAGTACTTC | CASSGGQDPYEQYF
TRBJ2-4 | NA | NA | 19 | TRBV21-1 | TGTGCCAGCAGCAAAGTTGGAGCGGGAGGGCTTTTAGCCAAAAACATTCAGTACTTC | CASSKVGAGGLLAKNIQYF
TRBJ2-1 | TRBD2 | NA | 16 | TRBV5-1 | TGCGCCAGCAGCGCCTCACTAGCGGGAGGAGGGTATGAGCAGTTCTTC | CASSASLAGGGYEQFF
TRBJ2-5 | TRBD1 | NA | 14 | TRBV7-9 | TGTGCCAGCAGCTGGGGACAGGGCCAAGAGACCCAGTACTTC | CASSWGQGQETQYF
TRBJ1-2 | NA | few | 13 | TRBV19 | TGTGCCAGTAGAGTGTTGGAGAACTATGGCTACACCTTC | CASRVLENYGYTF
TRBJ1-2 | NA | NA | 16 | TRBV29-1 | TGCAGCGTTGAAGACGCCGGGGGACGGCAAATCTATGGCTACACCTTC | CSVEDAGGRQIYGYTF
TRBJ2-7 | TRBD2 | NA | 15 | TRBV4-2 | TGTGCCAGCAGCCAAGATCGCGGGAGCTCCTACGAGCAGTACTTC | CASSQDRGSSYEQYF
TRBJ1-1 | NA | few | 13 | TRBV6-1 | TGTGCCAGCAGTGATTCCATGAACACTGAAGCTTTCTTT | CASSDSMNTEAFF
TRBJ2-7 | NA | NA | 14 | TRBV11-3 | TGTGCCAGCAGCCAGTGGACAGACTCCTACGAGCAGTACTTC | CASSQWTDSYEQYF
TRBJ2-7 | NA | once | 15 | TRBV6-5 | TGTGCCAGCAGTTACTCGTTCTTGGACAGTTACGAGCAGTACTTC | CASSYSFLDSYEQYF
TRBJ2-5 | TRBD2 | NA | 14 | TRBV12-5 | TGTGCTAGTGGTTTCCCGCCGGGAGGAGAGACCCAGTACTTC | CASGFPPGGETQYF
TRBJ2-7 | NA | NA | 14 | TRBV14 | TGTGCCAGCAGCCAAGATAGAATTCCCTACGAGCAGTACTTC | CASSQDRIPYEQYF
TRBJ2-7 | NA | NA | 15 | TRBV5-6 | TGTGCCAGCAGCTTGGGGGCCAAATACTCCTACGAGCAGTACTTC | CASSLGAKYSYEQYF
TRBJ2-1 | NA | NA | 16 | TRBV6-5 | TGTGCCAGCAGTTACTACGGGAGCGCCACCTACAATGAGCAGTTCTTC | CASSYYGSATYNEQFF
TRBJ2-7 | TRBD2 | NA | 14 | TRBV10-1 | TGCGCCAGCTCTTCGGGGACTAGCGTTTACGAGCAGTACTTC | CASSSGTSVYEQYF
TRBJ2-3 | TRBD2 | NA | 17 | TRBV7-7 | TGTGCCAGCAGCGTAACTTATAGCGGGGGAGGCACAGATACGCAGTATTTT | CASSVTYSGGGTDTQYF
TRBJ2-2 | TRBD1 | once | 15 | TRBV19 | TGTGCCAGTAGTGCCGGACAGGGATTCACCGGGGAGCTGTTTTTT | CASSAGQGFTGELFF
TRBJ2-3 | TRBD2 | NA | 16 | TRBV5-4 | TGTGCCAGCAGCTTCGGACTAGCGGGAGGTTCAGATACGCAGTATTTT | CASSFGLAGGSDTQYF
TRBJ1-2 | NA | NA | 14 | TRBV28 | TGTGCCAGCTGGTTAAACAGGGCCCACTATGGCTACACCTTC | CASWLNRAHYGYTF
TRBJ2-3 | TRBD2 | NA | 19 | TRBV23-1 | TGCGCCAGCAGTCAACCCGGACTAGCGGGAGGGCATAGCACAGATACGCAGTATTTT | CASSQPGLAGGHSTDTQYF
TRBJ2-1 | TRBD2 | few | 19 | TRBV30 | TGTGCCTGGAGTCCTACCGGGACTAGCGGGGCCACCTCCTACAATGAGCAGTTCTTC | CAWSPTGTSGATSYNEQFF
TRBJ1-5 | NA | NA | 15 | TRBV2 | TGTGCCAGCAGTGAACAGGGGAATAGCAATCAGCCCCAGCATTTT | CASSEQGNSNQPQHF
TRBJ2-5 | NA | NA | 14 | TRBV7-9 | TGTGCCAGCAGCCGGACAGACGGTGGTGAGACCCAGTACTTC | CASSRTDGGETQYF
TRBJ2-3 | NA | few | 15 | TRBV5-4 | TGTGCCAGCAGCCGGACAGACGCTAGCACAGATACGCAGTATTTT | CASSRTDASTDTQYF
TRBJ1-1 | NA | NA | 11 | TRBV19 | TGTGCCAGTTTTCGGGGATCTGAAGCTTTCTTT | CASFRGSEAFF
TRBJ1-4 | NA | few | 14 | TRBV7-9 | TGTGCCAGCAGCTTAGGGGGGGAGAGTGAAAAACTGTTTTTT | CASSLGGESEKLFF
TRBJ2-3 | TRBD2 | NA | 16 | TRBV6-6 | TGTGCCAGCAGTTACTCCTCTAGCGGGGGAACAGATACGCAGTATTTT | CASSYSSSGGTDTQYF
TRBJ1-1 | TRBD1 | NA | 14 | TRBV7-9 | TGTGCCAGCAGCTTAGGGGCAGGACAGGGTGAAGCTTTCTTT | CASSLGAGQGEAFF
TRBJ1-4 | NA | NA | 15 | TRBV7-2 | TGTGCCAGCAGCTTAGCGGGGCGGAGTGGTGAAAAACTGTTTTTT | CASSLAGRSGEKLFF
TRBJ1-5 | TRBD1 | NA | 19 | TRBV7-8 | TGTGCCAGCAGCTTTCGGACAGGAGAGGGGGTTTATAGCAATCAGCCCCAGCATTTT | CASSFRTGEGVYSNQPQHF
TRBJ2-5 | NA | NA | 14 | TRBV27 | TGTGCCAGCAGTTTATGGGGTACGGGGGAGACCCAGTACTTC | CASSLWGTGETQYF
TRBJ2-7 | NA | NA | 16 | TRBV28 | TGTGCCAGCAATGAAGAATCAGGGGATGGCTCCTACGAGCAGTACTTC | CASNEESGDGSYEQYF
TRBJ2-7 | NA | NA | 15 | TRBV4-3 | TGCGCCAGCAGCCAAGAACTACGGGTAACCCACGAGCAGTACTTC | CASSQELRVTHEQYF
TRBJ1-2 | NA | NA | 13 | TRBV29-1 | TGCAGCGTTGAGCTACAGGGAGTATGTGGCTACACCTTC | CSVELQGVCGYTF
TRBJ2-7 | TRBD2 | NA | 16 | TRBV15 | TGTGCCACCAGCACGCAAACTAGCGGGTTCCCCTACGAGCAGTACTTC | CATSTQTSGFPYEQYF